This TCR beta chain was obtained from a study of T cell responses to AZD1222 COVID-19 vaccine. The table came from immunoSEQ multiplex PCR; TCRdb's copy has only in-frame clones and leaves some out. Of around 70,000 clones in the sample, around 85% are singletons; the top ten hold around 21%. CDR1 SEHNR and CDR2 FQNEAQ come from the germline V gene (reference sequence). The V gene lost 1 base and the J gene lost 2 bases, with 14 bases spanning the gap. The CDR3 consists of 16 residues. This rearrangement joins TRBV7-9 to TRBJ1-2; the D gene is possibly TRBD1 (5 bases). The sequence derives from an adult in good health. The source material was peripheral blood, sampled on day 0 of AZD1222 vaccination. The CDR3 loop reads CASSLGFQGTNYGYTF. CDR3 bases: TGTGCCAGCAGCTTAGGTTTCCAGGGAACCAACTATGGCTACACCTTC.